The present TCR beta chain was sequenced within a study of T cell repertoires in cytomegalovirus infection. Study as a whole: Indications of both CMV infection and matching HLA type were provided by public TCR beta signatures. Study-level findings and limits: Based on cumulative public TCR beta family frequency, carriers of CMV plus the relevant HLA were identified. CMV-specific TCR beta clonotypes restricted by HLA-C dominated the ex vivo response.

V lost 0 bases and J lost 4, with 13 bases in between. The CDR3 extends over 16 amino acids. Looked up from germline, CDR1 is SGHAT and CDR2 is FQNNGV. TCRdb re-analysed the reads in MiXCR, keeping a single row per CDR3 protein. The sample holds approximately 400,000 distinct CDR3 sequences, approximately 32% seen once. Note on this clonotype: Its antigen is currently unknown.

The receptor comes from a human donor in good health (CMV status not recorded). Some clones in this sample may be carry-over from other donors' samples. This chain uses TRBV11-2 with TRBJ1-5; D ambiguous. The source material was PBMCs. CDR3 DNA: TGTGCCAGCAGCTTAGATGGCGGGAACAGAAATCAGCCCCAGCATTTT. It encodes CASSLDGGNRNQPQHF.